Listed below are T cell receptor beta chains from one sample, sequenced in a study of T cells in Graves' hyperthyroidism and ophthalmopathy. TCRdb re-analysed the multiplex PCR reads in MiXCR, keeping a single row per CDR3 protein. In the table there are about 350,000 distinct CDR3 sequences, 11% to 15% of which are singletons. Sample: blood. The receptors originated from a woman aged 30 to 39 with Graves' hyperthyroidism. Each CDR3 is given with its conserved first and last residue. D genes are given only for firm matches. Clone size is shown for a subset of rows, as once, few, many or a class of expanded clone.

CDR3 length	clone size	D gene	J gene	V gene	CDR3 DNA	CDR3 protein
12	.	.	TRBJ1-2	TRBV24-1	TGTGCCACCAGTGATGCGTTCTATGGCTACACCTTC	CATSDAFYGYTF
14	.	.	TRBJ2-7	TRBV27	TGTGCCAGCCGTGGGGCGGGTGGCCCCTACGAGCAGTACTTC	CASRGAGGPYEQYF
11	.	.	TRBJ1-1	TRBV10-3	TGTGCCATCAGTGTGGGAAGTGAAGCTTTCTTT	CAISVGSEAFF
16	many	.	TRBJ2-2	TRBV19	TGTGCCAGTAGTATGCCCGGCGGGGCGAACACCGGGGAGCTGTTTTTT	CASSMPGGANTGELFF
10	many	.	TRBJ2-7	TRBV2	TGTGCCAGCAGAGAAGGAGAGCAGTACTTC	CASREGEQYF
16	.	.	TRBJ2-2	TRBV4-1	TGCGCCAGCAGCCCCCCTTCTGAGTTAAACACCGGGGAGCTGTTTTTT	CASSPPSELNTGELFF
12	few	.	TRBJ1-1	TRBV2	TGTGCCAGTCTGGTGTCCAACTCTCAAGCTTTCTTT	CASLVSNSQAFF
14	many	.	TRBJ2-7	TRBV28	TGTGCCAGCAAGCTAACCGGGAGCCTCTACGAGCAGTACTTC	CASKLTGSLYEQYF
14	.	.	TRBJ1-2	TRBV18	TGTGCCAGCTCACCCGCGCCGACAGATGGCGGCTACACCTTC	CASSPAPTDGGYTF
22	.	TRBD2	TRBJ2-6	TRBV20-1	TGCAGTAGGACCGGGACCACCTCCCCCCCTCTAGCGGAGAGCTCTGGGGCCAACGTCCTGACTTTC	CSRTGTTSPPLAESSGANVLTF
10	many	.	TRBJ1-1	TRBV28	TGTGCCAGCAGCTCACAGCGCGCTTTCTTT	CASSSQRAFF
16	many	TRBD1	TRBJ2-2	TRBV28	TGTGCCAGCAGTCCTACAGGGGTTTATCAGACCGGGGAGCTGTTTTTT	CASSPTGVYQTGELFF
14	many	.	TRBJ1-1	TRBV19	TGTGCCAGTAGTATAGGGCGGAGTAACACTGAAGCTTTCTTT	CASSIGRSNTEAFF
15	many	TRBD1	TRBJ2-7	TRBV11-1	TGTGCCAGCAGCCCAACGACAGGGGGCTCCTACGAGCAGTACTTC	CASSPTTGGSYEQYF
18	few	TRBD1	TRBJ1-5	TRBV14	TGTGCCAGCAGCCAAGAAAGGGACAGGGTTTTGTTGGATCAGCCCCAGCATTTT	CASSQERDRVLLDQPQHF
17	many	.	TRBJ1-3	TRBV28	TGTGCCAGCAGTTTCTTCGGGACATCGAGCTCTGGAAACACCATATATTTT	CASSFFGTSSSGNTIYF
15	many	TRBD2	TRBJ2-1	TRBV20-1	TGCAGTGCCCCCGGTCTAGCGGGTTTCTACAATGAGCAGTTCTTC	CSAPGLAGFYNEQFF
16	few	.	TRBJ2-3	TRBV7-2	TGTGCCAGCAGCTTGGGGGGGCTCCCTGGTTTAGATACGCAGTATTTT	CASSLGGLPGLDTQYF
14	few	.	TRBJ2-6	TRBV29-1	TGCAGCGTACCGGGATACTCTGGGGCCAACGTCCTGACTTTC	CSVPGYSGANVLTF
13	few	.	TRBJ1-5	TRBV2	TGTGCCAGCGTATCACAGAGGGGACAGCCCCAGCATTTT	CASVSQRGQPQHF
17	many	.	TRBJ2-1	TRBV2	TGTGCCAGCAGTGATGTATTCCGGACAGACTCCTACAATGAGCAGTTCTTC	CASSDVFRTDSYNEQFF
16	.	TRBD1	TRBJ2-7	TRBV18	TGTGCCAGCTCCCCCGGGACAGGGGCCCGAGGATACGAGCAGTACTTC	CASSPGTGARGYEQYF
11	few	.	TRBJ2-7	TRBV29-1	TGCAGCGTTGCCGGGGACTACGAGCAGTACTTC	CSVAGDYEQYF
21	many	.	TRBJ1-1	TRBV30	TGTGCCGGGAGGGGGGGCCAAGCAGTCGGGGGTCCGCGACCATCGGACACTGAAGCTTTCTTT	CAGRGGQAVGGPRPSDTEAFF
18	many	.	TRBJ2-1	TRBV7-9	TGTGCCAGCAGCTTAGCGTTTCTTAGACCTTCCGTCTACAATGAGCAGTTCTTC	CASSLAFLRPSVYNEQFF
15	.	.	TRBJ2-1	TRBV11-3	TGTGCCAGCAGTCGGGGGGACAGTGGTGGGAATGAGCAGTTCTTC	CASSRGDSGGNEQFF
14	few	TRBD2	TRBJ2-5	TRBV28	TGTGCCAGCAGTTCCTCGGTACTAGCGGGACCATGGTACTTC	CASSSSVLAGPWYF
11	many	TRBD1	TRBJ2-7	TRBV2	TGTGCCAGCGGACAGGGACCCGAGCAGTACTTC	CASGQGPEQYF
14	.	TRBD2	TRBJ2-3	TRBV30	TGTGCCTGGAGTTGGCGGGAGGTCCCAGATACGCAGTATTTT	CAWSWREVPDTQYF
16	once	.	TRBJ2-1	TRBV28	TGTGCCAGCAGTTTATGGGGGCGCGTGACCTACAATGAGCAGTTCTTC	CASSLWGRVTYNEQFF
14	many	.	TRBJ2-4	TRBV24-1	TGTGCCACCAGCGCCGGTTGGGGCAAAAACATTCAGTACTTC	CATSAGWGKNIQYF
17	.	.	TRBJ1-5	TRBV5-5	TGTGCCAGCAGCTTGGCCCCCCCAGGTTCGGGCAATCAGCCCCAGCATTTT	CASSLAPPGSGNQPQHF
19	.	TRBD1	TRBJ2-2	TRBV6-1	TGTGCCAGCACCAAAAGAGGAACCGGGACAGGGGGCTTGACCGGGGAGCTGTTTTTT	CASTKRGTGTGGLTGELFF
13	.	.	TRBJ1-5	TRBV6-1	TGTGCCAGCAGTGAAAGGGGGGCCCAGCCCCAGCATTTT	CASSERGAQPQHF
15	.	TRBD1	TRBJ1-3	TRBV5-1	TGCGCCAGCAGCTTGCAGGGGGCTTTCGGAAACACCATATATTTT	CASSLQGAFGNTIYF
15	.	TRBD1	TRBJ2-3	TRBV6-1	TGTGCCAGCAGTCCCGGGACAGGGGGCACAGATACGCAGTATTTT	CASSPGTGGTDTQYF
14	many	.	TRBJ2-5	TRBV10-3	TGTGCCATCAGCTCGGACAGGAGCGGGGAGACCCAGTACTTC	CAISSDRSGETQYF
16	few	.	TRBJ2-5	TRBV28	TGTGCCAGCAGTTTTTCAACGGGGGCGGCGGGGGAGACCCAGTACTTC	CASSFSTGAAGETQYF
16	.	TRBD2	TRBJ2-6	TRBV30	TGTGCCTGGAGCCCAGCGGGAGTCTCTGGGGCCAACGTCCTGACTTTC	CAWSPAGVSGANVLTF
15	many	TRBD1	TRBJ1-5	TRBV28	TGTGCCAGCAGTCCTACACAGGGGTTGGGTCAGCCCCAGCATTTT	CASSPTQGLGQPQHF
14	many	.	TRBJ2-7	TRBV12-3/TRBV12-4	TGTGCCAGCAGCCCCCTGGGGGACGCCTACGAGCAGTACTTC	CASSPLGDAYEQYF
23	.	TRBD1	TRBJ2-2	TRBV4-3	TGCGCCAGCAGCCAAGGCAAACCCCTCCGGGACAGGGGGTACCGAGGGAACACCGGGGAGCTGTTTTTT	CASSQGKPLRDRGYRGNTGELFF
13	many	.	TRBJ1-2	TRBV12-3/TRBV12-4	TGTGCCAGCAGCCGTGGACGGAACTATGGCTACACCTTC	CASSRGRNYGYTF